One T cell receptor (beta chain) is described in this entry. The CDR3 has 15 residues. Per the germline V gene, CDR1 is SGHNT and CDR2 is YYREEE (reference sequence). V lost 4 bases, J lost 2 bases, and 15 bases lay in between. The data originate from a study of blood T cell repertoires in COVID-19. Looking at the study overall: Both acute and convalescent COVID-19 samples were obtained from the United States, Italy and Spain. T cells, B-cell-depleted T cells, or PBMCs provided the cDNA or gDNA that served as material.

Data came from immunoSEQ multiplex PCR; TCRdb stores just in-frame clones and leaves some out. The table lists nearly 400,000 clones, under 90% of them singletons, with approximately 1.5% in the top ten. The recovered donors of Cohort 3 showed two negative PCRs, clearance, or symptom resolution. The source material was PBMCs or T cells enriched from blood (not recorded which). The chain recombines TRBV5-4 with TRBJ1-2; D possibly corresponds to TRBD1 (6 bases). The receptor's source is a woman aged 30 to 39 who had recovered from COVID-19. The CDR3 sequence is CASSGRTEPNYGYTF. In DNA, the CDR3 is TGTGCCAGCAGCGGTAGGACAGAACCAAACTATGGCTACACCTTC. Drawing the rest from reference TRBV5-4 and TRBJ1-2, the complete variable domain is ETGVTQSPTHLIKTRGQQVTLRCSSQSGHNTVSWYQQALGQGPQFIFQYYREEENGRGNFPPRFSGLQFPNYSSELNVNALELDDSALYLCASSGRTEPNYGYTFGSGTRLTVV.